This note documents a single TCR beta chain sequence. As yet, its antigen is unknown. CD4+ and CD8+ T cells were sorted from PBMCs. This record belongs to a study of CD8+ T cells in alopecia areata. The germline CDR1 and CDR2 sequences are MNHEY and SMNVEV (reference sequence). V lost 3 bases to trimming and J lost 7 bases, with 18 bases between them. This CDR3 is 16 amino acids long. Extracted from the samples, RNA was reverse transcribed into cDNA to serve as the sequencing template. Generated by immunoSEQ multiplex PCR, the TCRdb table keeps only in-frame clones and is missing some. The table records 100,000 to 150,000 clones, roughly 66% of them present only once. Study conclusions and caveats: TCR sharing was clearer in mice than between patients, perhaps partly owing to patient HLA diversity. Higher clonality than in normal scalp was seen in lesional scalp, especially alopecia totalis/universalis. When scalp samples are sequenced, resident alphabeta T cells of normal skin are also captured.

V and J are TRBV27 and TRBJ2-2; D may be TRBD1 (6 bases). The source is a human donor in good health. The sequenced material came from CD4+ T cells sorted from blood. CDR3 nucleotides: TGTGCCAGCAGTTTGGTTGAGGCAGGGGTCGGCGGGGAGCTGTTTTTT. Protein product: CASSLVEAGVGGELFF.